This TCR beta chain comes out of a study of blood T cell repertoires in COVID-19. About the research overall: Samples taken during acute and convalescent COVID-19 were collected in the United States, Italy and Spain. From T cells, B-cell-depleted T cells, or PBMCs came the material, which was cDNA or gDNA.

V shed 6 bases and J shed 0 bases, with 12 bases lying between them. This CDR3 region has 14 residues. CDR1 is MNHEY and CDR2 is SVGAGI in the germline V gene. In the original processing: Reference gene primer amplification gave estimated nucleated cell counts. Some clones are missing from TCRdb's copy, which holds only in-frame ones; the method was immunoSEQ multiplex PCR. D and trimming were read from the DNA, whereas the V and J calls and clone size are those reported in that table. Found here are 65,000 to 80,000 clones, over 75% of them singletons; the top ten hold roughly 11%. The V and J genes are TRBV6-5 and TRBJ2-7; D uncertain. This TCR derives from a man aged 45-65 years with acute or convalescent COVID-19. Sequenced sample: peripheral blood. CDR3 region: CASRARTPSYEQYF. The CDR3 nucleotides read TGTGCCAGCAGAGCCCGAACTCCCTCCTACGAGCAGTACTTC.